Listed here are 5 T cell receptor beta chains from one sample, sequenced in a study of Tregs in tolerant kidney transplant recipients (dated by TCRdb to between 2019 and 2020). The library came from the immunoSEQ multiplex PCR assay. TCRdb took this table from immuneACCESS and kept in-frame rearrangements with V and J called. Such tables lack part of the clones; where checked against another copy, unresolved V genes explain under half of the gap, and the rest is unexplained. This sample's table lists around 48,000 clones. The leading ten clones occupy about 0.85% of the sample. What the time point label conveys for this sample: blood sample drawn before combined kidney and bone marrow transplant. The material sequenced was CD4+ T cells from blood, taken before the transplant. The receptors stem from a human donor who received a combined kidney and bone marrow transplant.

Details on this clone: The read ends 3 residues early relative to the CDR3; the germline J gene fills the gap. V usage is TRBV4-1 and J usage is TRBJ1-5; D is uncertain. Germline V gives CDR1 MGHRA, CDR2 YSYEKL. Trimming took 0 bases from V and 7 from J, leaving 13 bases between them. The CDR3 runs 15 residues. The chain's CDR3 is CASSQDLTTAQPQHF. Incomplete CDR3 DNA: TGCGCCAGCAGCCAAGATCTAACTACCGCACAGCCC.

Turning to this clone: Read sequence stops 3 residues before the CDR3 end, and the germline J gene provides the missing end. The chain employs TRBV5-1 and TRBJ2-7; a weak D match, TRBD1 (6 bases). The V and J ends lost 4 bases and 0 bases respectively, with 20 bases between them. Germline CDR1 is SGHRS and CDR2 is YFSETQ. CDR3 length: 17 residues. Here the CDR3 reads CASSIGNTGTNSYEQYF. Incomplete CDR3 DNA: TGCGCCAGCAGCATCGGCAACACCGGGACAAACTCCTACGAG.

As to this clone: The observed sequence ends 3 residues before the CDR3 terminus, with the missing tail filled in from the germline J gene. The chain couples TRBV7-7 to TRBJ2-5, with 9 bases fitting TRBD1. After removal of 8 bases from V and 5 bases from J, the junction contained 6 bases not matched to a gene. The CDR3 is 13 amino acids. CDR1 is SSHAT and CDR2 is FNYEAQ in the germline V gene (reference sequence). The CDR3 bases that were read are TGTGCCAGCGGACAGGGGAGTGTTGAGACC. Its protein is CASGQGSVET. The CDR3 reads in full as CASGQGSVETQYF.

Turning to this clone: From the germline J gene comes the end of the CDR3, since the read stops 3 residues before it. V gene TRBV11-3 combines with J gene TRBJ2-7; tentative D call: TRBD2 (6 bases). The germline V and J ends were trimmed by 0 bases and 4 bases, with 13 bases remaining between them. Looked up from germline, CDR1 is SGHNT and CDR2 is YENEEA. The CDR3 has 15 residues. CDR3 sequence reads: CASSLDNALAYEQYF. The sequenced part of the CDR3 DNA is TGTGCCAGCAGCTTAGATAACGCCCTAGCGTACGAG.

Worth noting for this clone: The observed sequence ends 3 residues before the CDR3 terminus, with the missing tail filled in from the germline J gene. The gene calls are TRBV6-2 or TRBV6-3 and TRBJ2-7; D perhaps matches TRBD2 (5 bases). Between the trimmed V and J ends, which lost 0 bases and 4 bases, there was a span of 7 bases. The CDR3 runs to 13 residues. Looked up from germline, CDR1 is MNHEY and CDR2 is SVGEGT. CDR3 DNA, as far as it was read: TGTGCCAGCAGTTACTCGAGAGGGTACGAG. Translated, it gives CASSYSRGYE. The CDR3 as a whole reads CASSYSRGYEQYF.